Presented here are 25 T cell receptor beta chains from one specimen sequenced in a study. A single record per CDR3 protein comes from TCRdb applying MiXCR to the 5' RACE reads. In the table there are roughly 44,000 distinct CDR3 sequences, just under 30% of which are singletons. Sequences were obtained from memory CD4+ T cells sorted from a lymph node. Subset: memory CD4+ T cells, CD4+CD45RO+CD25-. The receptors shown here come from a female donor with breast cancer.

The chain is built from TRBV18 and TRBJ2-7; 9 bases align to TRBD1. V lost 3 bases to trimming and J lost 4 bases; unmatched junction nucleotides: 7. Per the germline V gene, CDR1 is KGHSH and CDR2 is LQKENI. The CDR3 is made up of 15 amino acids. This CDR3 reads CASSPILGQGYEQYF. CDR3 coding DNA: TGTGCCAGCTCACCCATCTTGGGACAGGGATACGAGCAGTACTTC.

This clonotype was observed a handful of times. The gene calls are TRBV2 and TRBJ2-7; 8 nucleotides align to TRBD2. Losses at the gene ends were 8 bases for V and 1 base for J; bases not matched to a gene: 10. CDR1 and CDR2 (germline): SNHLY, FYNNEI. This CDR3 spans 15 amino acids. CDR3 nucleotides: TGTGCCAGCCAGAAAAGCGGGAGCCCTTCCTACGAGCAGTACTTC. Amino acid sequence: CASQKSGSPSYEQYF.

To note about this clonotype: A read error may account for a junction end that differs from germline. The CDR3 sequence: CASSLMTGEETQNF. In DNA form, the CDR3 reads TGTGCCAGCAGCTTAATGACAGGGGAAGAGACCCAGAACTTC. The V gene is TRBV7-6, the J gene TRBJ2-5; 8 bases match TRBD1. This CDR3 spans 14 amino acids. The germline gives CDR1 SGHVS, CDR2 FNYEAQ.

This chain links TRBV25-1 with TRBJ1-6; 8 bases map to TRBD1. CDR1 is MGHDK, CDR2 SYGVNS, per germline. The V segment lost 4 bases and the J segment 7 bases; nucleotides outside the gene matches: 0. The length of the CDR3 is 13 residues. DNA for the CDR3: TGTGCCAGCAGTGGGGACAGGAATTCACCCCTCCACTTT. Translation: CASSGDRNSPLHF.

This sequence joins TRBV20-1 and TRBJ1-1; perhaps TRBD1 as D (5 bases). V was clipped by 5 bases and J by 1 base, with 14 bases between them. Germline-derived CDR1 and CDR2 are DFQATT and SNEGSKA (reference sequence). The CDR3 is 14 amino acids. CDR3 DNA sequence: TGCAGTGCTCCCCGGGGACTCCAGAACACTGAAGCTTTCTTT. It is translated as CSAPRGLQNTEAFF.

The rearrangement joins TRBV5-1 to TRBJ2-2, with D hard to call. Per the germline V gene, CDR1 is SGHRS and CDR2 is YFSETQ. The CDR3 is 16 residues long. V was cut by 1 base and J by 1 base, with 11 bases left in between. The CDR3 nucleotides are TGCGCCAGCAGCTTGTCGGTGGGCCTGAACACCGGGGAGCTGTTTTTT. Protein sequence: CASSLSVGLNTGELFF.

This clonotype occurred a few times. CDR3 residues: CASENYLSYEQYF. DNA of the CDR3: TGTGCCAGCGAGAACTACTTGTCCTACGAGCAGTACTTC. The chain joins TRBV28 to TRBJ2-7, with no clear D. The CDR3 is made up of 13 amino acids. V was trimmed by 8 bases and J by 1 base, leaving 12 bases between them. The V gene's germline CDR1 is MDHEN and CDR2 SYDVKM.

The CDR3 region is CASSLPGQGAIYPPYEQYF. The CDR3 DNA sequence: TGTGCCAGCAGTTTACCCGGACAGGGGGCGATCTACCCACCCTACGAGCAGTACTTC. The rearrangement uses TRBV28 and TRBJ2-7; 11 bases line up with TRBD1. CDR1 and CDR2 from the germline V gene are MDHEN and SYDVKM. This CDR3 region has 19 residues. Trimming cost V 2 bases and J 2 bases; bases outside gene matches: 14.

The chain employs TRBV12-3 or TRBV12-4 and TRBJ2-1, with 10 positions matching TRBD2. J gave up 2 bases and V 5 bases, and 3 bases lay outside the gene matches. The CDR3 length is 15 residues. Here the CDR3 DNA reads TGTGCCAGCAGTCTGAGCGGGAGGGCCTACAATGAGCAGTTCTTC. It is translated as CASSLSGRAYNEQFF.

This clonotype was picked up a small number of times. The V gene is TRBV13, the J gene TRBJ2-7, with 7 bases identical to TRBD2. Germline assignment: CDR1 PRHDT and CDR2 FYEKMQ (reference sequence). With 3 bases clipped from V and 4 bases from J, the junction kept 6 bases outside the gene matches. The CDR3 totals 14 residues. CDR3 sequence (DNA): TGTGCCAGCAGCTTGAGCGGGATTAAATACGAGCAGTACTTC. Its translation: CASSLSGIKYEQYF.

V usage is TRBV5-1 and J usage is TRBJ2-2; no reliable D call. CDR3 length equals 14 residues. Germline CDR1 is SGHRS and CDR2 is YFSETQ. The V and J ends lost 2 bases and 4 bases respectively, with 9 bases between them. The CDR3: CASSFDSPTGELFF. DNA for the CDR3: TGCGCCAGCAGCTTTGACTCCCCCACCGGGGAGCTGTTTTTT. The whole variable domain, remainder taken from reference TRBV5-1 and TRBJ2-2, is KAGVTQTPRYLIKTRGQQVTLSCSPISGHRSVSWYQQTPGQGLQFLFEYFSETQRNKGNFPGRFSGRQFSNSRSEMNVSTLELGDSALYLCASSFDSPTGELFFGEGSRLTVL.

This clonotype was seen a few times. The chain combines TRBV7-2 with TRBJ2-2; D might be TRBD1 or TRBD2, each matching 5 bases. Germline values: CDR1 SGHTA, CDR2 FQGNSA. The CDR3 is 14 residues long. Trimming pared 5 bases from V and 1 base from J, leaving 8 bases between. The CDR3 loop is CASSGTLNTGELFF. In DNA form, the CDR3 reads TGTGCCAGCAGCGGGACCCTGAACACCGGGGAGCTGTTTTTT.

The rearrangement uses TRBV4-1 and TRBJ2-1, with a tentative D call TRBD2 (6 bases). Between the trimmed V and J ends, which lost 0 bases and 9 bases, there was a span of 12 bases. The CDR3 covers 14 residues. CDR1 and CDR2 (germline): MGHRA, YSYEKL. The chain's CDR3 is CASSQESAGGEQFF. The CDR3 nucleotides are TGCGCCAGCAGCCAAGAGTCGGCCGGGGGTGAGCAGTTCTTC.

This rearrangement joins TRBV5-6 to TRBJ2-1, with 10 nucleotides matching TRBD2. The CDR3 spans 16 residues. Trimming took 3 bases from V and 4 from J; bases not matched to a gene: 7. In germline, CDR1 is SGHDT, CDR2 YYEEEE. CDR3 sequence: CASSSASGRRYNEQFF. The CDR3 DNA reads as TGTGCCAGCAGCTCAGCTAGCGGGAGACGTTACAATGAGCAGTTCTTC.

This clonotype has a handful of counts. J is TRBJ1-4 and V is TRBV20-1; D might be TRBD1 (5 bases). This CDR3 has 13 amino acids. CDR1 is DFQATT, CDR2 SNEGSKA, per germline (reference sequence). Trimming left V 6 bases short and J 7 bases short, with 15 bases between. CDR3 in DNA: TGCAGTGCCCCGTGGGGGGTTGGTGAAAAACTGTTTTTT. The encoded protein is CSAPWGVGEKLFF.

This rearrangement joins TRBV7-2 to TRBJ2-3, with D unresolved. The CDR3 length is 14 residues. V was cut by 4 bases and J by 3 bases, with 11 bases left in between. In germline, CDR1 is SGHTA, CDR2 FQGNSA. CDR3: CASSSYLRTDTQYF. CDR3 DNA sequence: TGTGCCAGCAGCTCCTACTTGAGGACAGATACGCAGTATTTT.

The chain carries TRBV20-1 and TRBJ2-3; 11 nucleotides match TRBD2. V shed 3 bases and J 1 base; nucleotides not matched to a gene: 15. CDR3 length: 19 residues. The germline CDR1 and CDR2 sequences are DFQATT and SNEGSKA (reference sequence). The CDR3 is CSASSPLAGGPGGTDTQYF. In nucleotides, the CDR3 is TGCAGTGCTAGTTCCCCCCTAGCGGGGGGCCCGGGAGGCACAGATACGCAGTATTTT.

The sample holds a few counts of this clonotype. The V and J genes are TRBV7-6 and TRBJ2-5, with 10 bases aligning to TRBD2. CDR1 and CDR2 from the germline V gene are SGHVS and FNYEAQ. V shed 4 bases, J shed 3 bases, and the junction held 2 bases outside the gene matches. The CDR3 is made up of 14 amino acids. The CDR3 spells CASSYGLAEETQYF. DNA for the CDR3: TGTGCCAGCAGCTATGGACTAGCGGAAGAGACCCAGTACTTC. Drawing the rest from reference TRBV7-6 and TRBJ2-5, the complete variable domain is GAGVSQSPRYKVTKRGQDVALRCDPISGHVSLYWYRQALGQGPEFLTYFNYEAQQDKSGLPNDRFSAERPEGSISTLTIQRTEQRDSAMYRCASSYGLAEETQYFGPGTRLLVL.

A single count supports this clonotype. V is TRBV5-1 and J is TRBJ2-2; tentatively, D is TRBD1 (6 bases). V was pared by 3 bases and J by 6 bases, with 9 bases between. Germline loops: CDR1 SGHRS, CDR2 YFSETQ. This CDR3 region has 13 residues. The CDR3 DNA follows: TGCGCCAGCAGCTCGCAGGGGTCCGGGGAGCTGTTTTTT. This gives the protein CASSSQGSGELFF. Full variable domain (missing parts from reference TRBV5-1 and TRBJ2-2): KAGVTQTPRYLIKTRGQQVTLSCSPISGHRSVSWYQQTPGQGLQFLFEYFSETQRNKGNFPGRFSGRQFSNSRSEMNVSTLELGDSALYLCASSSQGSGELFFGEGSRLTVL.

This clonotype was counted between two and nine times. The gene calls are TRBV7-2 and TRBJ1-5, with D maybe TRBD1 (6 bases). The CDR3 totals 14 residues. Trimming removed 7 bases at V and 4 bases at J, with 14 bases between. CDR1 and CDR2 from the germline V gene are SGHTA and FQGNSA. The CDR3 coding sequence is TGTGCCAGCACCCAGACAGGAGGGAATCAGCCCCAGCATTTT. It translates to CASTQTGGNQPQHF.

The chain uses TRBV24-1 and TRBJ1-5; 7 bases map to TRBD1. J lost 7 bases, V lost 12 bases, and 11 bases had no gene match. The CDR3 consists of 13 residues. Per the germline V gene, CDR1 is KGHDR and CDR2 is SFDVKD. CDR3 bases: TGTGCCGGGAAGGGGAGGGGGCACCAGCCCCAGCATTTT. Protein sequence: CAGKGRGHQPQHF.

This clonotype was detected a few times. Here the CDR3 reads CASSPQGSGELFF. In DNA form, the CDR3 reads TGTGCCAGCAGCCCCCAGGGTTCCGGGGAGCTGTTTTTT. The chain links TRBV7-6 to TRBJ2-2, with a tentative D call TRBD1 (5 bases). V was trimmed by 5 bases and J by 6 bases, leaving 10 bases between them. Germline CDR1 reads SGHVS; CDR2 reads FNYEAQ. The CDR3 sequence is 13 residues long. Filled out from reference TRBV7-6 and TRBJ2-2, the complete variable domain reads GAGVSQSPRYKVTKRGQDVALRCDPISGHVSLYWYRQALGQGPEFLTYFNYEAQQDKSGLPNDRFSAERPEGSISTLTIQRTEQRDSAMYRCASSPQGSGELFFGEGSRLTVL.

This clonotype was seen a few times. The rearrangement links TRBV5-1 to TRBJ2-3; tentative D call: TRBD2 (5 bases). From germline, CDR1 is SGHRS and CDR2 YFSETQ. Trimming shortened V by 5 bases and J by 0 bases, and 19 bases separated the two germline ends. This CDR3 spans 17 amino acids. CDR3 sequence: CASRLEGWQTSTDTQYF. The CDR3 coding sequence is TGCGCCAGCAGACTTGAGGGTTGGCAGACTAGCACAGATACGCAGTATTTT.

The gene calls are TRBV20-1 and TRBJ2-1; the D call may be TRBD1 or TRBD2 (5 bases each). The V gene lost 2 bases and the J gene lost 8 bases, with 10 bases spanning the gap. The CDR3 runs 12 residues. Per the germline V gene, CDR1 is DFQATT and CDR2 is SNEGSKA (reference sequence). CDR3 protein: CSARTRGDEQFF. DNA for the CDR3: TGCAGTGCTAGAACCCGGGGCGATGAGCAGTTCTTC.

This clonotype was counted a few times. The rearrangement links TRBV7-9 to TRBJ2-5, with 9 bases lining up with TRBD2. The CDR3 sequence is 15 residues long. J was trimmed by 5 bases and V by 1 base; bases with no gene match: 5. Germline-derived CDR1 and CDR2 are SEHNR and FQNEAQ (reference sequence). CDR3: CASSLGSSGSETQYF. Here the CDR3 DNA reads TGTGCCAGCAGCTTAGGGAGTAGCGGGAGTGAGACCCAGTACTTC. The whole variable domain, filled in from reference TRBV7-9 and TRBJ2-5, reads DTGVSQNPRHKITKRGQNVTFRCDPISEHNRLYWYRQTLGQGPEFLTYFQNEAQLEKSRLLSDRFSAERPKGSFSTLEIQRTEQGDSAMYLCASSLGSSGSETQYFGPGTRLLVL.